By share, the clone carrying this T cell receptor (beta chain) ranks as medium-sized (0.01 to 0.1%). Found in a library prepared for alpha chains, this beta chain is an off-target read, and its abundance has little meaning. Individual TCR cDNA molecules each bore their own unique molecular identifier. TCRdb reanalysed the 5' RACE reads using MiXCR and keeps one entry per CDR3 protein. The table lists 2,000 to 2,500 distinct CDR3 sequences, roughly 12% of them singletons. The record originates from a study of spatial heterogeneity in lung cancer. Time point noted: sample taken at primary tumor resection. TCRs were sequenced from unsorted whole RNA of tumor, nontumor lung or PBMC. Germline-derived CDR1 and CDR2 are SGHTA and FQGTGA. The CDR3 runs to 14 residues. Trimming removed 5 bases at V and 4 bases at J, with 13 bases between.

The sequence came from a male donor with early-stage non-small cell lung cancer. This material consisted of normal lung tissue next to the tumor, taken at surgery. V usage is TRBV7-3 and J usage is TRBJ2-3; D may correspond to TRBD1 or TRBD2 (6 bases each). CDR3 region: CASSPQRGADTQYF. The CDR3, as DNA: TGTGCCAGCAGCCCTCAGAGGGGGGCAGATACGCAGTATTTT. The full variable domain, rest sourced from reference TRBV7-3 and TRBJ2-3, is GAGVSQTPSNKVTEKGKYVELRCDPISGHTALYWYRQSLGQGPEFLIYFQGTGAADDSGLPNDRFFAVRPEGSVSTLKIQRTERGDSAVYLCASSPQRGADTQYFGPGTRLTVL.